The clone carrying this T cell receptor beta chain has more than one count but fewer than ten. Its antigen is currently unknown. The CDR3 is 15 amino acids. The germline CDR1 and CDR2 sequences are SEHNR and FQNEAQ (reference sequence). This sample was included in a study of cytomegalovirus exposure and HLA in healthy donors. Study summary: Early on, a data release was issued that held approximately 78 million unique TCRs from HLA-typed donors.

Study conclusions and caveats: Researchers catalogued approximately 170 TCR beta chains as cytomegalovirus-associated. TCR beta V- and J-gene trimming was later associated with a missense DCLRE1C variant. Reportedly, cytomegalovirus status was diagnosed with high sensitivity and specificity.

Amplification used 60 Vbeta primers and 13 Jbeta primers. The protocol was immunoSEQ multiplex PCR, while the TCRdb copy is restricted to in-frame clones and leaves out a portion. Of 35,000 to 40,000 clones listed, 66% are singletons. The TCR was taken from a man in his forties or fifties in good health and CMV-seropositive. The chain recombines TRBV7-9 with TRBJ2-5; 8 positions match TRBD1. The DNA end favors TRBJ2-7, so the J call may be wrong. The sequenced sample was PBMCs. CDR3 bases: TGTGCCAGCAGCCCCCGGACAGGGAGCTCCTACGAGCAGTACTTC. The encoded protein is CASSPRTGSSYEQYF.